This T cell receptor (beta chain) was recorded in a study of CD8 T cells in ankylosing spondylitis (dated by TCRdb to between 2016 and 2019). Some background on the complete study: The study set out to find disease-linked TCR variants by profiling T cell receptor beta repertoires in ankylosing spondylitis patients and healthy donors. In total, the full study cohort was made up of 95 to 110 healthy donors and 25 to 30 ankylosing spondylitis patients. Peripheral blood was sampled, and synovial fluid was additionally collected from ankylosing spondylitis patients. Findings and caveats that apply to the study as a whole: A TCR beta motif made up of several highly homologous amino acid variants appeared to be characteristic of blood from ankylosing spondylitis patients. In peripheral blood, the disease-linked clones were found at relatively low frequencies and had a CD8+ phenotype. Some TCR beta motif variants had previously been reported in synovial fluid and blood of reactive arthritis patients, which suggested common disease-initiation mechanisms. According to the report, matched synovial fluid samples from ankylosing spondylitis patients were significantly enriched for the disease-linked clones.

Inclusive of the bounding cysteine and phenylalanine, the CDR3 is 14 residues long. Only the CDR3 DNA is retained, 42 bases long and in frame from the first base. The germline V gene supplies CDR1 MNHEY and CDR2 SVGEGT. V gives up 8 bases and J gives up 4 bases, and the segment between their germline ends measures 17 bases. Sequencing used an Illumina HiSeq 2500. Quantitative 5'-RACE with molecular barcodes was the method used to prepare the TCR beta libraries. The authors' pipeline ran thus. A new computational method based on a probabilistic model of VDJ rearrangement was used to identify disease-linked TCR variants. The public sequencing data were trimmed at Q25 with fastp and processed into clonotypes with MiXCR by TCRdb, which kept only in-frame beta chains. A single entry per CDR3 protein holds the most common genes and DNA from its merged rows. TCRdb's processing, not the authors' own work, is the source of the V and J calls. The sample data list 450,000 to 550,000 distinct CDR3 sequences, and roughly 5% of these were observed just once. The ten largest clones capture under 4.5% of the sample.

This clonotype has a count of ten or more. Its antigen is currently not known. It has no much larger one-base neighbor in the sample; base qualities were not kept. This chain joins TRBV6-2 or TRBV6-3 to TRBJ1-2, with TRBD1 perhaps the D gene, on 5 matching bases. Sequencing was performed on blood, either unsorted or a sorted T cell fraction (not recorded which). The sequence derives from a male donor with ankylosing spondylitis. The bases read TGTGCCAGCCGACCTACAGGCAACCTCTATGGCTACACCTTC. This gives the protein CASRPTGNLYGYTF.